This T cell receptor (beta chain) emerged from a study of blood T cell repertoires in COVID-19. Assay: immunoSEQ multiplex PCR; the TCRdb copy retains only in-frame clones and omits some. This table has 110,000 to 150,000 clones, about four fifths appearing once. The CDR3 runs 14 residues. Germline CDR1 and CDR2: MNHEY and SMNVEV (reference sequence). V shed 10 bases and J shed 2 bases, with 18 bases lying between them. The chain uses TRBV27 and TRBJ2-7; D possibly corresponds to TRBD1 (7 bases). The clonotype originates from a woman younger than 30 who had been exposed to COVID-19. Sequencing was done on a sample of PBMCs or T cells enriched from blood (not recorded which). The CDR3 protein is CATKSGGTAYEQYF. The CDR3 DNA follows: TGTGCCACCAAAAGCGGCGGGACAGCCTACGAGCAGTACTTC.